One and the same sample provided the 31 T cell receptor beta chains below, sequenced in a study of shared T cell receptors in the human thymus. Sequencing was performed with immunoSEQ multiplex PCR; in TCRdb, only in-frame clones are kept and a portion is missing. This sample yields 600,000 or so clones, of which about 89% are seen a single time; 0.0094% belongs to the top ten. The same data also contributed to another study, on human thymus T cells.

The sequenced sample was thymocytes. The receptors derive from a boy in the first two years of life with a congenital heart defect.

This sequence joins TRBV12-5 and TRBJ2-7; 9 bases line up with TRBD2. Trimming removed 2 bases from V and 1 base from J; junction bases left unmatched: 18. CDR3 length: 20 amino acids. Germline V gene sequence: CDR1 LGHNT, CDR2 FRNRAP. For the CDR3, the DNA is TGTGCTAGTGGTTTGCCAGCCGAGGTGTGGCGGGAGGGTGGGTCCTACGAGCAGTACTTC. The encoded protein is CASGLPAEVWREGGSYEQYF.

CDR3 protein: CASSFFREGSDTQYF. The CDR3 DNA reads as TGTGCCAGCAGCTTTTTCCGGGAGGGATCAGATACGCAGTATTTT. The chain joins TRBV7-8 to TRBJ2-3; 8 bases agree with TRBD2. CDR3 size: 15 residues. In germline, CDR1 is SGHVS, CDR2 FQNEAQ. V was clipped by 3 bases and J by 4 bases; unmatched bases: 6.

This chain joins TRBV4-1 and TRBJ1-1; D may be TRBD1 (6 bases). Deletions cut 4 bases from V and 1 base from J, with 10 bases between. The germline gives CDR1 MGHRA, CDR2 YSYEKL. The CDR3 length is 14 residues. The CDR3 spells CASSRQTGNTEAFF. The CDR3 bases are TGCGCCAGCAGCCGCCAGACAGGGAACACTGAAGCTTTCTTT.

V gene TRBV11-2 combines with J gene TRBJ2-7; 8 bases are a match to TRBD1. J gave up 5 bases and V 6 bases, and 9 bases lay outside the gene matches. CDR1 and CDR2 (germline): SGHAT, FQNNGV. The CDR3 spans 14 residues. CDR3 nucleotide sequence: TGTGCCAGCAGGTCCGACAGGGGCTTCAACGAGCAGTACTTC. Amino acid sequence: CASRSDRGFNEQYF.

J is TRBJ2-7 and V is TRBV6-1, with a weak D call TRBD2 (6 bases). The CDR3 has 13 amino acids. Trimming cost V 8 bases and J 2 bases, with 13 bases left between them. Germline CDR1 reads MNHNS; CDR2 reads SASEGT. CDR3 loop: CASGAGWPYEQYF. DNA for the CDR3: TGTGCCAGCGGTGCGGGATGGCCCTACGAGCAGTACTTC.

This rearrangement joins TRBV15 to TRBJ2-4; tentative D call: TRBD2 (5 bases). The CDR3 is made up of 17 amino acids. The germline V and J ends were trimmed by 5 bases and 0 bases, with 17 bases remaining between them. CDR1 LNHNV and CDR2 YYDKDF come from the germline V gene (reference sequence). The CDR3 DNA is TGTGCCACCAGCGTCGGGCGGGCCTCCTTAGCCAAAAACATTCAGTACTTC. This translates into CATSVGRASLAKNIQYF.

This rearrangement joins TRBV4-3 to TRBJ1-1; D might be TRBD1 (6 bases). Germline CDR1 reads LGHNA; CDR2 reads YSLEER. The CDR3 loop spans 18 amino acids. The V end was cut by 1 base, the J end by 4 bases, with 22 bases between. CDR3 amino acids: CASSQVFRTRGVFTEAFF. In DNA, the CDR3 is TGCGCCAGCAGCCAAGTGTTCCGAACCAGGGGAGTATTCACTGAAGCTTTCTTT.

The chain links TRBV7-2 to TRBJ2-7, with 7 bases fitting TRBD1. V was clipped by 4 bases and J by 2 bases; unmatched bases: 11. CDR1 SGHTA and CDR2 FQGNSA come from the germline V gene. The CDR3 runs 16 residues. Written as DNA, the CDR3 is TGTGCCAGCAGCTCCTGGACAGGTGCTGGCACCTACGAGCAGTACTTC. Its translation is CASSSWTGAGTYEQYF.

Worth noting for this clone: At one boundary the junction diverges from the germline segment, which might be a read error. The rearrangement uses TRBV10-3 and TRBJ1-6; D might be TRBD1 (5 bases). The CDR3 consists of 15 residues. In germline, CDR1 is ENHRY, CDR2 SYGVKD. The CDR3 sequence: CAISESGRDSSPLHF. DNA of the CDR3: TGTGCCATCAGCGAGTCGGGCAGGGATAGTTCACCCCTCCACTTT.

CDR3 DNA sequence: TGTGCCAGCAGCGGGGGACTAGCGAACTACAATGAGCAGTTCTTC. This encodes CASSGGLANYNEQFF. J is TRBJ2-1 and V is TRBV9, with 10 bases identical to TRBD2. Losses at the gene ends were 3 bases for V and 3 bases for J; bases not matched to a gene: 3. The CDR3 has 15 amino acids. Germline V lookup: CDR1 SGDLS, CDR2 YYNGEE.

This chain connects TRBV5-1 to TRBJ2-5; 10 positions match TRBD2. V was clipped by 8 bases and J by 4 bases; unmatched bases: 11. Germline CDR1 and CDR2: SGHRS and YFSETQ. CDR3 size: 15 residues. CDR3 coding DNA: TGCGCCAGTAGCGGGGGGACCACAAGGGGAGAGACCCAGTACTTC. It is translated as CASSGGTTRGETQYF.

Details on this clone: Relative to the germline gene, one junction end is altered; a read error may explain this. The gene calls are TRBV28 and TRBJ1-2; D unclear. This CDR3 region has 13 residues. Germline lookup yields CDR1 MDHEN and CDR2 SYDVKM. The CDR3 spells CATSFRGDYGYTF. The CDR3 bases are TGTGCCACCAGTTTTAGAGGAGACTATGGCTACACCTTC.

In this sample, this clone turned up once. The genes are TRBV9 and TRBJ1-2; D gene uncertain. Germline CDR1 reads SGDLS; CDR2 reads YYNGEE. The CDR3 has 16 residues. Trimming took off 4 bases at V and 8 bases at J, with 24 bases between the two ends. The CDR3: CASSPLLEARKDGYTF. The CDR3 DNA reads TGTGCCAGCAGCCCCCTCCTGGAGGCTCGTAAAGACGGCTACACCTTC.

The chain couples TRBV7-2 to TRBJ2-5, with 13 bases lining up with TRBD2. The CDR3 is 16 amino acids. Germline V gene sequence: CDR1 SGHTA, CDR2 FQGNSA. V lost 5 bases and J lost 2; bases outside the gene matches: 5. CDR3 region: CASSLTSGRIQETQYF. CDR3 bases: TGTGCCAGCAGCCTGACTAGCGGGAGGATTCAAGAGACCCAGTACTTC.

Only a few counts were recorded for this clone. The V call is TRBV29-1, the J call TRBJ1-1, with D perhaps TRBD1 (5 bases). Germline lookup yields CDR1 SQVTM and CDR2 ANQGSEA. The CDR3 consists of 18 residues. V dropped 5 bases and J dropped 2 bases, with 27 bases sitting between them. CDR3: CSVRHGSVPPQGNTEAFF. For the CDR3, the DNA is TGCAGCGTTCGGCACGGCTCCGTTCCACCGCAGGGCAACACTGAAGCTTTCTTT. The full variable domain, in which reference TRBV29-1 and TRBJ1-1 provide the parts outside the CDR3, is SAVISQKPSRDICQRGTSLTIQCQVDSQVTMMFWYRQQPGQSLTLIATANQGSEATYESGFVIDKFPISRPNLTFSTLTVSNMSPEDSSIYLCSVRHGSVPPQGNTEAFFGQGTRLTVV.

V usage is TRBV28 and J usage is TRBJ2-2; TRBD1 aligns across 10 bases. CDR3 size: 15 residues. V trimming: 10 bases; J trimming: 4 bases; junction bases outside the gene matches: 9. Germline-derived CDR1 and CDR2 are MDHEN and SYDVKM. The CDR3 here is CATTPRTGGTGELFF. CDR3 DNA: TGTGCCACCACCCCCCGGACAGGGGGCACCGGGGAGCTGTTTTTT.

The V and J genes are TRBV7-2 and TRBJ2-5; D is possibly TRBD1 (6 bases). V gave up 4 bases and J gave up 1 base, with 10 bases separating them. This CDR3 has 14 amino acids. Germline V CDR1 and CDR2: SGHTA, FQGNSA. The CDR3 sequence is CASSSDSSQETQYF. In DNA form, the CDR3 reads TGTGCCAGCAGCTCGGACAGTTCCCAAGAGACCCAGTACTTC.

V is TRBV5-6 and J is TRBJ1-5; D is perhaps TRBD1 (5 bases). Germline V CDR1 and CDR2: SGHDT, YYEEEE. The length of the CDR3 is 16 residues. Trimming took off 0 bases at V and 3 bases at J, with 13 bases between the two ends. CDR3 protein: CASSLDRGRVNQPQHF. Written as DNA, the CDR3 is TGTGCCAGCAGCTTGGACCGGGGGAGGGTCAATCAGCCCCAGCATTTT.

This rearrangement joins TRBV25-1 to TRBJ1-1, with 7 bases identical to TRBD1. This CDR3 has 14 amino acids. In germline, CDR1 is MGHDK, CDR2 SYGVNS. The trim removed 2 bases at V and 4 bases at J, leaving 4 bases unmatched. CDR3: CASSEVRGSTEAFF. For the CDR3, the DNA is TGTGCCAGCAGTGAAGTCAGGGGGAGCACTGAAGCTTTCTTT.

The count of this clone is one. The chain carries TRBV11-3 and TRBJ2-7, with a tentative D call TRBD1 (6 bases). Trimming pared 5 bases from V and 3 bases from J, leaving 11 bases between. CDR1 is SGHNT and CDR2 is YENEEA in the germline V gene. This CDR3 comprises 13 residues. The CDR3 coding sequence is TGTGCCAGCAGCATACAGGGAAGCTACGAGCAGTACTTC. Amino acid sequence: CASSIQGSYEQYF. Looking up the rest from reference TRBV11-3 and TRBJ2-7 gives the full variable domain: EAGVVQSPRYKIIEKKQPVAFWCNPISGHNTLYWYLQNLGQGPELLIRYENEEAVDDSQLPKDRFSAERLKGVDSTLKIQPAELGDSAVYLCASSIQGSYEQYFGPGTRLTVT.

The V gene is TRBV13, the J gene TRBJ2-3, with D possibly being TRBD2 (6 bases). Deletions cut 8 bases from V and 6 bases from J, with 30 bases between. This CDR3 contains 18 residues. Germline-derived CDR1 and CDR2 are PRHDT and FYEKMQ (reference sequence). CDR3 DNA: TGTGCCAGCGGCCACATAAACCTAACTAGCCCTTATAGGGATACGCAGTATTTT. Its translation: CASGHINLTSPYRDTQYF. Based on the CDR3 plus reference TRBV13 and TRBJ2-3, the full variable domain is AAGVIQSPRHLIKEKRETATLKCYPIPRHDTVYWYQQGPGQDPQFLISFYEKMQSDKGSIPDRFSAQQFSDYHSELNMSSLELGDSALYFCASGHINLTSPYRDTQYFGPGTRLTVL.

The chain recombines TRBV7-6 with TRBJ1-1; D perhaps matches TRBD1 (6 bases). This CDR3 has 20 residues. Trimming took 0 bases from V and 0 from J, leaving 23 bases between them. Germline CDR1 and CDR2: SGHVS and FNYEAQ. CDR3 nucleotides: TGTGCCAGCAGCTTAGCGCGGTTGACAGGACGAGGGGTCTTGAACACTGAAGCTTTCTTT. This gives the protein CASSLARLTGRGVLNTEAFF.

The genes are TRBV6-1 and TRBJ1-2; D not resolved. CDR1 and CDR2 from the germline V gene are MNHNS and SASEGT. The CDR3 extends over 13 amino acids. Deletions cut 6 bases from V and 8 bases from J, with 16 bases between. The CDR3 reads CASRPASGRGYTF. The DNA for the CDR3 is TGTGCCAGCAGGCCGGCCTCGGGTAGGGGCTACACCTTC.

The V call is TRBV5-6, the J call TRBJ2-7; D may be TRBD1 (6 bases). Trimming cost V 4 bases and J 2 bases, with 16 bases left between them. CDR3 length: 15 amino acids. Germline values: CDR1 SGHDT, CDR2 YYEEEE. The chain's CDR3 is CASSNLRGPTYEQYF. Here the CDR3 DNA reads TGTGCCAGCAGCAACCTCAGGGGTCCTACCTACGAGCAGTACTTC.

This clone has just one count. This chain uses TRBV30 with TRBJ1-2, with no clear D. Germline assignment: CDR1 GTSNPN and CDR2 SVGIG (reference sequence). The CDR3 extends over 14 amino acids. The V end was cut by 0 bases, the J end by 9 bases, with 17 bases between. CDR3 coding DNA: TGTGCCTGGAGTGTTTTACGGGGAACCCTTAGCTACACCTTC. It translates to CAWSVLRGTLSYTF.

The CDR3 bases are TGTGCCAGCAGCCCCCCCCTACAGGGTAATGAATACGAGCAGTACTTC. Amino acids: CASSPPLQGNEYEQYF. The chain combines TRBV7-2 with TRBJ2-7; D may be TRBD1 (6 bases). Germline V gene sequence: CDR1 SGHTA, CDR2 FQGNSA. The CDR3 has 16 amino acids. V dropped 5 bases and J dropped 4 bases, with 21 bases sitting between them.

J is TRBJ2-2 and V is TRBV9, with 7 bases that match TRBD2. Germline values: CDR1 SGDLS, CDR2 YYNGEE. The CDR3 contains 18 residues. Unmatched junction bases numbered 11, after V lost 0 bases and J lost 3 bases. The CDR3 bases are TGTGCCAGCAGCGTAGAAAGGAGGCGGGGGAGGGACACCGGGGAGCTGTTTTTT. Protein sequence: CASSVERRRGRDTGELFF.

This chain uses TRBV28 with TRBJ2-7; perhaps TRBD2 as D (7 bases). Germline-derived CDR1 and CDR2 are MDHEN and SYDVKM. The CDR3 consists of 16 residues. The V end lost 2 bases, the J end lost 5 bases, and 19 bases lay between the germline ends. The CDR3 region has the DNA TGTGCCAGCAGTTTACCGATCCGGGGGGCGGACCACGAGCAGTACTTC. It specifies CASSLPIRGADHEQYF.

The V and J genes are TRBV6-5 and TRBJ1-2; 10 bases agree with TRBD1. V was pared by 4 bases and J by 5 bases, with 1 base of the junction left unmatched. CDR1 is MNHEY and CDR2 is SVGAGI in the germline V gene. CDR3 length: 13 amino acids. The DNA of the CDR3 is TGTGCCAGCAGTTCGGGACAGGGGTATGGCTACACCTTC. Its translation: CASSSGQGYGYTF.

V gene TRBV10-2 combines with J gene TRBJ1-2; the D is unclear. The germline gives CDR1 WSHSY, CDR2 SAAADI. V shed 0 bases and J shed 3 bases, with 14 bases lying between them. This CDR3 contains 16 residues. The CDR3 spells CASSESWSIGDYGYTF. In DNA, the CDR3 is TGCGCCAGCAGTGAGTCGTGGAGTATCGGGGACTATGGCTACACCTTC.

CDR3 amino acids: CASSFGGRYEQYF. CDR3 nucleotides: TGTGCCAGCAGCTTCGGGGGAAGGTACGAGCAGTACTTC. This rearrangement joins TRBV5-6 to TRBJ2-7, with a tentative D call TRBD2 (6 bases). Germline CDR1 reads SGHDT; CDR2 reads YYEEEE. The length of the CDR3 is 13 residues. V was pared by 2 bases and J by 4 bases, with 10 bases between.